These 29 T cell receptor beta chains originate from one sample sequenced in a study of cytomegalovirus exposure and HLA in healthy donors. In the PCR, 60 Vbeta and 13 Jbeta primers were used. Repertoires were generated with immunoSEQ multiplex PCR, while TCRdb's copy carries only in-frame clones and drops some. Counted here are 95,000 to 150,000 clones, 80% occurring once; the ten biggest clones make up around 2.2%. The sequencing sample was made of PBMCs. These receptors all come from a man aged 30 to 45 in good health and CMV-seronegative.

The rearrangement links TRBV27 to TRBJ2-7; 11 bases match TRBD1. This CDR3 comprises 13 residues. Germline lookup yields CDR1 MNHEY and CDR2 SMNVEV (reference sequence). With V trimmed by 6 bases and J by 6 bases, 4 bases remained unmatched. The CDR3 nucleotides read TGTGCCAGCAGCTGGACAGGGGGCTCCGAGCAGTACTTC. Residues: CASSWTGGSEQYF.

This rearrangement joins TRBV15 to TRBJ2-3; a weak D match, TRBD2 (6 bases). Germline lookup yields CDR1 LNHNV and CDR2 YYDKDF (reference sequence). Trimming took 5 bases from V and 10 from J, leaving 16 bases between them. This CDR3 is built from 13 residues. CDR3 sequence: CATSPGMGGAQYF. As DNA, the CDR3 is TGTGCCACCAGCCCAGGAATGGGGGGAGCGCAGTATTTT.

The genes are TRBV7-2 and TRBJ1-1; D is undetermined. Germline V CDR1 and CDR2: SGHTA, FQGNSA. Between the trimmed V and J ends, which lost 1 base and 1 base, there was a span of 16 bases. CDR3 length: 17 residues. In DNA, the CDR3 is TGTGCCAGCAGCTTAGTCCCCTACTCCCACGGGAACACTGAAGCTTTCTTT. Translation: CASSLVPYSHGNTEAFF.

The V and J genes are TRBV5-1 and TRBJ2-2; D is unclear. The V gene lost 0 bases and the J gene lost 1 base, with 7 bases spanning the gap. The CDR3 is 15 amino acids. Germline V CDR1 and CDR2: SGHRS, YFSETQ. The CDR3 protein is CASSLDRQNTGELFF. CDR3 nucleotide sequence: TGCGCCAGCAGCTTGGACCGACAGAACACCGGGGAGCTGTTTTTT.

The CDR3 DNA reads as TGTGCCATCAGTGACCCGACTAGTGCCCCGGTAGGGCAGTATTTT. It encodes CAISDPTSAPVGQYF. V gene TRBV10-3 combines with J gene TRBJ2-3; tentatively, D is TRBD2 (6 bases). Germline values: CDR1 ENHRY, CDR2 SYGVKD. The germline V and J ends were trimmed by 3 bases and 11 bases, with 21 bases remaining between them. CDR3 length: 15 amino acids.

The table lists this clone with a few counts. The genes are TRBV4-1 and TRBJ2-2, with 8 bases that match TRBD2. The germline gives CDR1 MGHRA, CDR2 YSYEKL. The CDR3 is made up of 17 amino acids. Germline trimming cut 3 bases from V and 6 bases from J; bases unmatched to any gene: 12. CDR3 region: CASSHAKGGLVAGELFF. The CDR3 DNA reads TGCGCCAGCAGCCACGCCAAGGGGGGACTAGTCGCCGGGGAGCTGTTTTTT.

The chain carries TRBV5-1 and TRBJ1-1; 8 bases are a match to TRBD1. Trimming cost V 7 bases and J 1 base; bases outside gene matches: 6. The CDR3 consists of 14 residues. CDR1 is SGHRS, CDR2 YFSETQ, per germline. The CDR3 loop reads CASRRTGRNTEAFF. Here the CDR3 DNA reads TGCGCCAGCCGGAGGACAGGGAGGAACACTGAAGCTTTCTTT. The full variable domain, rest sourced from reference TRBV5-1 and TRBJ1-1, is KAGVTQTPRYLIKTRGQQVTLSCSPISGHRSVSWYQQTPGQGLQFLFEYFSETQRNKGNFPGRFSGRQFSNSRSEMNVSTLELGDSALYLCASRRTGRNTEAFFGQGTRLTVV.

V is TRBV5-4 and J is TRBJ2-5, with TRBD2 as a possible D gene (7 bases). CDR1 is SGHNT and CDR2 is YYREEE in the germline V gene (reference sequence). V was trimmed by 3 bases and J by 7 bases, leaving 16 bases between them. CDR3 size: 14 residues. This CDR3 reads CASSSVGGDRTQYF. The DNA for the CDR3 is TGTGCCAGCAGCTCCGTAGGGGGGGATAGGACCCAGTACTTC. The variable domain in full, with the rest retrieved from reference TRBV5-4 and TRBJ2-5, is ETGVTQSPTHLIKTRGQQVTLRCSSQSGHNTVSWYQQALGQGPQFIFQYYREEENGRGNFPPRFSGLQFPNYSSELNVNALELDDSALYLCASSSVGGDRTQYFGPGTRLLVL.

This chain joins TRBV28 and TRBJ2-3; D possibly corresponds to TRBD1 (6 bases). V was trimmed by 5 bases and J by 4 bases, leaving 16 bases between them. The germline CDR1 and CDR2 sequences are MDHEN and SYDVKM. The CDR3 spans 15 residues. The DNA of the CDR3 is TGTGCCAGCAGTCCCGCAGGGGTGAGCGCAGATACGCAGTATTTT. It specifies CASSPAGVSADTQYF.

This chain joins TRBV18 and TRBJ2-5; 8 bases are shared with TRBD1. The CDR3 is made up of 14 amino acids. Germline V lookup: CDR1 KGHSH, CDR2 LQKENI. The J segment lost 11 bases and the V segment lost 2 bases, leaving 10 bases of the junction unmatched. The CDR3 here is CASSPGTGRREQYF. CDR3 nucleotide sequence: TGTGCCAGCTCACCAGGGACAGGAAGGAGAGAGCAGTACTTC.

The chain combines TRBV7-9 with TRBJ2-4, with a possible D match to TRBD2 (6 bases). The CDR3 runs 17 residues. Germline loops: CDR1 SEHNR, CDR2 FQNEAQ (reference sequence). Trimming left V 0 bases short and J 0 bases short, with 12 bases between. The CDR3 sequence is CASSLALGLLAKNIQYF. The CDR3 DNA is TGTGCCAGCAGCTTAGCCTTGGGACTCTTAGCCAAAAACATTCAGTACTTC.

DNA of the CDR3: TGTGCCAGCAGCTGGGGGGAAGAGACCCAGTACTTC. Residues: CASSWGEETQYF. V and J are TRBV5-4 and TRBJ2-5, with a weak D call TRBD2 (6 bases). V dropped 3 bases and J dropped 3 bases, with 6 bases sitting between them. The CDR3 loop spans 12 amino acids. CDR1 SGHNT and CDR2 YYREEE come from the germline V gene (reference sequence).

The chain is built from TRBV18 and TRBJ1-5; D ambiguous. This CDR3 is 16 amino acids long. V lost 5 bases and J lost 0, with 14 bases in between. Germline lookup yields CDR1 KGHSH and CDR2 LQKENI. The CDR3 nucleotides read TGTGCCAGCTCAGAGGGCGTAGTGGGTAGCAATCAGCCCCAGCATTTT. It specifies CASSEGVVGSNQPQHF. The full variable domain, completed using reference TRBV18 and TRBJ1-5, is NAGVMQNPRHLVRRRGQEARLRCSPMKGHSHVYWYRQLPEEGLKFMVYLQKENIIDESGMPKERFSAEFPKEGPSILRIQQVVRGDSAAYFCASSEGVVGSNQPQHFGDGTRLSIL.

V and J are TRBV7-2 and TRBJ1-2; TRBD1 aligns across 7 bases. With 4 bases clipped from V and 4 bases from J, the junction kept 6 bases outside the gene matches. In germline, CDR1 is SGHTA, CDR2 FQGNSA. The CDR3 loop spans 14 amino acids. The CDR3 protein is CASSSVRGPYGYTF. The CDR3 region has the DNA TGTGCCAGCAGCTCTGTGAGGGGGCCCTATGGCTACACCTTC.

This CDR3 is CAWSGGAGQPQHF. DNA of the CDR3: TGTGCCTGGAGCGGAGGGGCTGGTCAGCCCCAGCATTTT. The chain carries TRBV30 and TRBJ1-5, with a weak D call TRBD1 (5 bases). Germline V gene lookup returns CDR1 GTSNPN and CDR2 SVGIG (reference sequence). This CDR3 region has 13 residues. Trimming took 3 bases from V and 6 from J, leaving 12 bases between them.

The chain employs TRBV6-5 and TRBJ1-2; the D gene is possibly TRBD1 (6 bases). The CDR3 consists of 15 residues. V was cut by 2 bases and J by 0 bases, with 10 bases left in between. The V gene's germline CDR1 is MNHEY and CDR2 SVGAGI. In DNA, the CDR3 is TGTGCCAGCAGTTACGGGGGGGGCCCTAACTATGGCTACACCTTC. The encoded protein is CASSYGGGPNYGYTF.

This clone was recorded only once. The V and J genes are TRBV5-1 and TRBJ1-1, with 7 bases that match TRBD1. This CDR3 has 16 amino acids. After removal of 0 bases from V and 1 base from J, the junction contained 6 bases not matched to a gene. The germline gives CDR1 SGHRS, CDR2 YFSETQ. This CDR3 is CASSLATGASNTEAFF. The CDR3 coding sequence is TGCGCCAGCAGCTTGGCTACAGGGGCGTCGAACACTGAAGCTTTCTTT.

V is TRBV7-2 and J is TRBJ2-7, with 11 bases identical to TRBD2. Germline V lookup: CDR1 SGHTA, CDR2 FQGNSA. Trimming at V came to 5 bases and at J to 6 bases, leaving 6 bases not matched to a gene. The CDR3 consists of 14 residues. CDR3 coding DNA: TGTGCCAGCAGCGTTAGCGGGGGGGTGGGCGAGCAGTACTTC. Protein: CASSVSGGVGEQYF.

V and J are TRBV28 and TRBJ2-7; TRBD2 might be the D (5 bases). The CDR3 runs 15 residues. Germline V lookup: CDR1 MDHEN, CDR2 SYDVKM. The V end was cut by 6 bases, the J end by 4 bases, with 19 bases between. This CDR3 is CASRMFEGLAYEQYF. The CDR3 coding sequence is TGTGCCAGCAGGATGTTTGAGGGATTGGCGTACGAGCAGTACTTC.

This sequence joins TRBV27 and TRBJ2-7; 8 nucleotides line up with TRBD1. This CDR3 is built from 14 residues. Trimming at V came to 3 bases and at J to 5 bases, leaving 6 bases not matched to a gene. CDR1 and CDR2 (germline): MNHEY, SMNVEV (reference sequence). CDR3 protein: CASSFGDRIHEQYF. Written as DNA, the CDR3 is TGTGCCAGCAGTTTTGGGGACAGGATCCACGAGCAGTACTTC.

The chain joins TRBV5-1 to TRBJ1-1; D perhaps matches TRBD1 (5 bases). The CDR3 spans 15 residues. Germline V gene data show CDR1 as SGHRS and CDR2 as YFSETQ. V was cut by 4 bases and J by 2 bases, with 15 bases left in between. CDR3 protein: CASSLKGLTNTEAFF. The CDR3 nucleotides are TGCGCCAGCAGCCTCAAGGGGCTTACTAACACTGAAGCTTTCTTT.

This clone has only a few counts. V gene TRBV7-2 combines with J gene TRBJ2-7, with 10 bases aligning to TRBD1. CDR1 is SGHTA and CDR2 is FQGNSA in the germline V gene. J gave up 10 bases and V 5 bases, and 5 bases lay outside the gene matches. The CDR3 totals 12 residues. The CDR3 sequence: CASSPDRGRQYF. CDR3 DNA sequence: TGTGCCAGCAGCCCCGACAGGGGGCGTCAGTACTTC.

The V call is TRBV7-8, the J call TRBJ2-1, with D possibly being TRBD1 (5 bases). The CDR3 runs 18 residues. The ends were cut back, 5 bases at V and 5 bases at J, with 25 bases in the middle. Germline CDR1 SGHVS, CDR2 FQNEAQ. CDR3 residues: CASSQTMQGSAGNNEQFF. The CDR3 DNA reads TGTGCCAGCAGCCAGACAATGCAAGGCTCGGCAGGGAACAATGAGCAGTTCTTC. The complete variable domain, with remaining parts taken from reference TRBV7-8 and TRBJ2-1, reads GAGVSQSPRYKVAKRGQDVALRCDPISGHVSLFWYQQALGQGPEFLTYFQNEAQLDKSGLPSDRFFAERPEGSVSTLKIQRTQQEDSAVYLCASSQTMQGSAGNNEQFFGPGTRLTVL.

The gene calls are TRBV27 and TRBJ1-2; D is unresolved. Germline V gene data show CDR1 as MNHEY and CDR2 as SMNVEV (reference sequence). Trimming removed 5 bases from V and 8 bases from J, with 15 bases in between. The CDR3 spans 13 residues. CDR3 amino acids: CASSPQIPGGYTF. The CDR3, as DNA: TGTGCCAGCAGTCCACAGATTCCGGGGGGCTACACCTTC.

This clone was observed a handful of times. The chain combines TRBV6-5 with TRBJ2-7, with D possibly being TRBD1 (6 bases). The germline V and J ends were trimmed by 0 bases and 4 bases, with 13 bases remaining between them. CDR1 and CDR2 from the germline V gene are MNHEY and SVGAGI. The CDR3 has 15 residues. Written as DNA, the CDR3 is TGTGCCAGCAGTTACTCTGCAGGGGTCAATTACGAGCAGTACTTC. Encoded protein: CASSYSAGVNYEQYF.

Concerning this clone: A junction boundary mismatches the germline segment, possibly from a read error. The gene calls are TRBV11-3 and TRBJ2-1; 10 bases match TRBD1. CDR1 and CDR2 from the germline V gene are SGHNT and YENEEA. This CDR3 spans 14 amino acids. In DNA form, the CDR3 reads TGTGCCAGCAGTTTAGGGACAGGGGCAAATGAGCAGTTCTTC. This codes for CASSLGTGANEQFF.

Concerning this clone: The germline gene is not matched at one end of the junction; a read error may be the cause. The chain is built from TRBV5-6 and TRBJ2-3; TRBD1 agrees at 10 bases. CDR3 length: 18 residues. CDR1 is SGHDT and CDR2 is YYEEEE in the germline V gene. In DNA, the CDR3 is TGTGTCAGCAGCGAAATCCCCGGGACAGGGGTTTTCACAGATACGCAGTATTTT. Protein product: CVSSEIPGTGVFTDTQYF.

This clone came up a few times. The rearrangement uses TRBV14 and TRBJ2-1, with TRBD2 matching over 9 bases. Germline-derived CDR1 and CDR2 are SGHDN and FVKESK. The CDR3 contains 16 residues. V shed 0 bases and J 9 bases; nucleotides not matched to a gene: 9. This chain's CDR3 is CASSQDWRLAGFEQFF. For the CDR3, the DNA is TGTGCCAGCAGCCAAGATTGGCGCCTAGCGGGGTTTGAGCAGTTCTTC.

This clone appeared once. This chain connects TRBV7-2 to TRBJ2-1; 7 bases match TRBD2. Trimming cost V 1 base and J 4 bases; bases outside gene matches: 4. CDR3 length: 15 residues. Germline CDR1 SGHTA, CDR2 FQGNSA. The CDR3 is CASSLGWGGYNEQFF. CDR3 nucleotides: TGTGCCAGCAGCTTAGGTTGGGGGGGTTACAATGAGCAGTTCTTC.